These T cell receptor beta chains were read from a single sample in a study of T cells in Graves' hyperthyroidism and ophthalmopathy. TCRdb ran MiXCR on the multiplex PCR reads and lists one entry per CDR3 protein. Of some 360,000 distinct CDR3 sequences listed, around a sixth are singletons. The specimen sequenced was blood. The receptors come from a middle-aged woman with Graves' ophthalmopathy. CDR3s include the opening cysteine and the closing phenylalanine or tryptophan. A D gene is named only where the DNA matches it firmly. Clone size, where shown, is once, few, many, or a class for clones that have expanded.

D gene: NA; J gene: TRBJ2-5; V gene: TRBV15; clone size: many; CDR3 DNA: TGTGCCACCAGCGATCGGACGATTGAAGAGACCCAGTACTTC; CDR3 protein: CATSDRTIEETQYF
D gene: NA; J gene: TRBJ1-1; V gene: TRBV20-1; clone size: many; CDR3 DNA: TGCAGTGCTATAAAGAACACTGAAGCTTTCTTT; CDR3 protein: CSAIKNTEAFF
D gene: NA; J gene: TRBJ1-2; V gene: TRBV12-3/TRBV12-4; clone size: many; CDR3 DNA: TGTGCCAGCAGTTGGACAGCGACAACTTCCTATGGCTACACCTTC; CDR3 protein: CASSWTATTSYGYTF
D gene: TRBD2; J gene: TRBJ2-5; V gene: TRBV9; clone size: many; CDR3 DNA: TGTGCCAGCAGCGTAGGAATAGCGGGAGTAGAGACCCAGTACTTC; CDR3 protein: CASSVGIAGVETQYF
D gene: NA; J gene: TRBJ2-7; V gene: TRBV6-1; clone size: many; CDR3 DNA: TGTGCCAGCGGCCCCAGGGCCAGCTCCTACGAGCAGTACTTC; CDR3 protein: CASGPRASSYEQYF
D gene: TRBD2; J gene: TRBJ2-7; V gene: TRBV14; clone size: many; CDR3 DNA: TGTGCCAGCAGCCAAAAGGGACTAGCGGAGAGCTCCTACGAGCAGTACTTC; CDR3 protein: CASSQKGLAESSYEQYF
D gene: NA; J gene: TRBJ1-1; V gene: TRBV20-1; clone size: many; CDR3 DNA: TGCAGTGCTAGTTTCACCCGACAGTTGAACACTGAAGCTTTCTTT; CDR3 protein: CSASFTRQLNTEAFF
D gene: NA; J gene: TRBJ1-5; V gene: TRBV5-1; clone size: many; CDR3 DNA: TGCGCCAGCAGCTCGGGACCGCGGAGGGAAAATCAGCCCCAGCATTTT; CDR3 protein: CASSSGPRRENQPQHF
D gene: TRBD1; J gene: TRBJ2-7; V gene: TRBV2; clone size: NA; CDR3 DNA: TGTGCCAGCAGTGCCGGGACAGCAAGCCACTTC; CDR3 protein: CASSAGTASHF
D gene: TRBD1; J gene: TRBJ2-7; V gene: TRBV14; clone size: many; CDR3 DNA: TGTGCCAGCAGCCGCCTGGGACAGTACGAGCAGTACTTC; CDR3 protein: CASSRLGQYEQYF
D gene: TRBD2; J gene: TRBJ2-2; V gene: TRBV28; clone size: NA; CDR3 DNA: TGTGCCAGCAGTCCGATACTAGCGGGAGGAACCGGGGAGCTGTTTTTT; CDR3 protein: CASSPILAGGTGELFF
D gene: NA; J gene: TRBJ2-2; V gene: TRBV4-2; clone size: many; CDR3 DNA: TGTGCCAGCAGCCGCTTACAGGGTCCTGGGTTAGGCGGGGAGCTGTTTTTT; CDR3 protein: CASSRLQGPGLGGELFF
D gene: TRBD1; J gene: TRBJ1-2; V gene: TRBV7-2; clone size: few; CDR3 DNA: TGTGCCAGCAGCTTACTCGGACAGGGCCATGGCTACATCTTC; CDR3 protein: CASSLLGQGHGYIF
D gene: NA; J gene: TRBJ1-1; V gene: TRBV6-1; clone size: NA; CDR3 DNA: TGTGCCAGCAGTGAAAGGGCCTGGAACACTGAAGCTTTCTTT; CDR3 protein: CASSERAWNTEAFF
D gene: NA; J gene: TRBJ1-5; V gene: TRBV6-5; clone size: many; CDR3 DNA: TGTGCCAGCACCTGGGGATTGGTAATTGGGAGCAATCAGCCCCAGCATTTT; CDR3 protein: CASTWGLVIGSNQPQHF
D gene: NA; J gene: TRBJ2-2; V gene: TRBV7-8; clone size: many; CDR3 DNA: TGTGCCAGCAGCTTACTTCAGGCCGGGGAGCTGTTTTTT; CDR3 protein: CASSLLQAGELFF
D gene: NA; J gene: TRBJ1-1; V gene: TRBV24-1; clone size: many; CDR3 DNA: TGTGCCACCAGTGACCCTGGAGGCACTGAAACTTTCTTT; CDR3 protein: CATSDPGGTETFF
D gene: NA; J gene: TRBJ2-5; V gene: TRBV6-1; clone size: many; CDR3 DNA: TGTGCCAGCAGTGAAGTGGGGGCGCAGAAGTGGGAGACCCAGTACTTC; CDR3 protein: CASSEVGAQKWETQYF
D gene: NA; J gene: TRBJ1-2; V gene: TRBV6-1; clone size: once; CDR3 DNA: TGTGCCAGCAGTGGGGTAGCATGGTATGGCTACACCTTC; CDR3 protein: CASSGVAWYGYTF
D gene: NA; J gene: TRBJ2-2; V gene: TRBV9; clone size: many; CDR3 DNA: TGTGCCAGCAGCGTGGCCACGAATCCCCCGTGGTTGTCCGGGGAGCTGTTTTTT; CDR3 protein: CASSVATNPPWLSGELFF
D gene: NA; J gene: TRBJ2-7; V gene: TRBV30; clone size: many; CDR3 DNA: TGTGCCTGGAGCGGGAAAACCTACGAGCAGTACTTC; CDR3 protein: CAWSGKTYEQYF
D gene: NA; J gene: TRBJ2-7; V gene: TRBV30; clone size: many; CDR3 DNA: TGTGCCTGGAGTGTAGGGGACTCCGCCTACGAGCAGTACTTC; CDR3 protein: CAWSVGDSAYEQYF
D gene: TRBD2; J gene: TRBJ2-7; V gene: TRBV7-2; clone size: many; CDR3 DNA: TGTGCCAGCAGCCTACAGACTAGCAGCTACGAGCAGTACTTC; CDR3 protein: CASSLQTSSYEQYF
D gene: NA; J gene: TRBJ1-2; V gene: TRBV28; clone size: many; CDR3 DNA: TGTGCCAGCAGTTCCGGGGCAGGAGCCTATGGCTACACCTTC; CDR3 protein: CASSSGAGAYGYTF
D gene: NA; J gene: TRBJ2-2; V gene: TRBV27; clone size: many; CDR3 DNA: TGTGCCAGCTTAATGAACACCGGGGAGCTGTTTTTT; CDR3 protein: CASLMNTGELFF
D gene: NA; J gene: TRBJ2-2; V gene: TRBV6-5; clone size: many; CDR3 DNA: TGTGCCAGCAGTTACTCGGTCCGCCAAGCCGGGGAGCTGTTTTTT; CDR3 protein: CASSYSVRQAGELFF
D gene: TRBD1; J gene: TRBJ2-7; V gene: TRBV6-5; clone size: many; CDR3 DNA: TGTGCCAGCAGTTACTTAGGGACAGACAAATCCTACGAGCAGTACTTC; CDR3 protein: CASSYLGTDKSYEQYF
D gene: TRBD1; J gene: TRBJ1-2; V gene: TRBV30; clone size: NA; CDR3 DNA: TGTGCCTGGAGTGCCCGGGACAGGGAGACTGGCTACACCTTC; CDR3 protein: CAWSARDRETGYTF
D gene: NA; J gene: TRBJ2-5; V gene: TRBV5-5; clone size: NA; CDR3 DNA: TGTGCCAGCACCTGGGCGGTGATGGGGCCGCAAGAGACCCAGTACTTC; CDR3 protein: CASTWAVMGPQETQYF